Described below is a single T cell receptor beta chain sequence and its context. The clone's antigen remains unknown. No much larger clonotype is one base removed from it; base qualities were not supplied. The library came from the immunoSEQ multiplex PCR assay. A mixture of 60 forward primers for TCR Vbeta segments and 13 reverse primers for TCR Jbeta segments was used in the multiplex PCR. The CDR3 region of rearranged TCR beta genes was amplified from genomic DNA by a multiplex PCR assay. Amplified TCR beta libraries were sequenced as 87-base-pair reads on the Illumina HiSeq System. Per the original workflow: In a later analysis, around 80 million unique TCR beta chains were counted across the 650 to 750 repertoires, and roughly 11 million of these chains were shared by at least two donors. To remove PCR and sequencing errors, raw reads were error-corrected and collapsed into unique sequences using a nearest-neighbor algorithm that merged closely related sequences. V, D and J gene segments were assigned by aligning CDR3 sequences to IMGT reference sequences. For a sequence to be retained, a match of at least six nucleotides was required to both a V gene segment and a J gene segment. Rearrangements were called productive when the CDR3 lacked stop codons and stayed in frame with V and J; all others were non-productive. CDR3 was defined by IMGT convention, running from the second conserved V-encoded cysteine to the conserved J-encoded phenylalanine. In an earlier analysis of more than 550 of the donors, sequences lacking an unambiguous match to a single V gene segment were excluded. In an earlier analysis of 587 of the donors, V segments were called functional above 56.7% productive rearrangements and were called segregating when the between-donor standard deviation exceeded 5%. A statistical classification framework was built to diagnose cytomegalovirus status from the catalog of TCR beta chain sequences. In a later analysis, TCR nucleotide sequences were compared against IMGT/GENE-DB human TR gene sequences so that V and J genes could be assigned. The TCRdist pipeline was used in a later analysis to assign CDR3 sequences and most-parsimonious VDJ recombination scenarios. In a later analysis, each TCR beta chain was defined by its CDR3 amino acid sequence together with its V-gene family, and reads lacking a unique V-gene family were excluded. A later analysis removed 600 or so highly shared, low-generation-probability nucleotide sequences to deal with suspected cross-contamination and a sequencing artifact. In a later analysis, a clonal expansion index for each public chain was calculated from normalized within-repertoire ranks of inferred template counts. In a later analysis, generation probabilities were computed using a VDJ recombination model fitted to out-of-frame rearrangements, and the results were checked against IGoR. In a later analysis, TCR-TCR, TCR-HLA and TCR-CMV co-occurrence was scored with hypergeometric tests, and a repertoire-size bias correction was applied to TCR pairs. False discovery rates were estimated in a later analysis by permuting HLA or CMV assignments 20 times. A later analysis grouped co-occurring TCRs with DBSCAN, adding TCRdist sequence similarity when clustering within HLA-allele-positive subsets. Repertoires with fewer than 30,000 or more than 120,000 public chains were left out of co-occurrence clustering, as were five repertoires with anomalous nucleotide sharing. TCRdb obtained this table from immuneACCESS and retained in-frame rearrangements with V and J assigned. These tables miss some clones; where compared with another copy, unresolved V genes account for less than half of the shortfall, and the remainder is unexplained. V and J calls and clone size are as listed in that table; D and trimming were resolved from the DNA. The sample data list some 150,000 clones, and roughly four fifths of these were observed just once. The top ten clones comprise 4.9% of the sample.

The cohort comprised 666 healthy bone marrow donors. All cohort members were sampled while nominally healthy, although unrecorded immune exposures were likely present. The donor was CMV seronegative and was included in the group of a few hundred seronegative cohort members. Every donor gave a peripheral blood sample, and the peripheral blood mononuclear cells from that sample were used for TCR beta sequencing. Genomic DNA was extracted from the blood cell samples with the Qiagen DNeasy Blood Extraction Kit. The data stem from a study of cytomegalovirus exposure and HLA in healthy donors (dated by TCRdb to about 2017). For the wider study: An earlier analysis of some 620 of the donors reported over 250 Gb of sequence data and around 120 million unique TCR beta sequences obtained from some 170 million T cells. About 330 gigabases of sequencing data and 75 million to 85 million unique TCR sequences made up an early release that covered several hundred HLA-typed donors. Among the approximately 430 genotyped donors, around 81% belonged to the genetic ancestry cluster associated with self-reported Caucasian donors. The study aimed to test whether signatures of past pathogen exposure could be identified by cataloging public T cell receptors. Using immunosequencing, the study profiled T cell repertoires from about 610 subjects and related those repertoires to cytomegalovirus serostatus. Along with the roughly 610-subject first cohort, a separate validation cohort of 120 different subjects was used. High-throughput TCR immunosequencing, statistical association of individual TCRs with disease status, and machine learning were combined to predict cytomegalovirus infection status. In a later analysis, previously published TCR beta repertoires from more than 500 donors were re-analyzed and high-resolution HLA genotyping was added so that TCR occurrence patterns could be studied. In the later analysis, no new phenotypic data were used to find candidate immune exposures; instead, reliance was placed on TCR beta sequences and their occurrence across donors. In an earlier analysis of roughly 600 of the donors, high-throughput TCR beta sequencing was used to judge whether each TCR beta V gene segment behaved as functional or pseudogenic. Donor age, sex, ethnicity and CMV serostatus were collected together with the repertoire data. In a later genetic analysis, genome-wide SNP genotypes for 398 of the 666 donors were used, and that subset was treated as a discovery cohort. Every repertoire in the discovery cohort had been generated on one and the same sequencing platform. Class I and class II HLA loci were covered by the typing at four-digit resolution. Typing coverage differed by locus: A, B, C, DRB1 and DQB1 were typed in roughly 620-630 donors, DQA1 in 500 to 550, DPA1 in around 580, and DPB1 in about 450. Because of strong linkage in the cohort, roughly five DR-DQ haplotypes were treated as single units for association and clustering. Among about 390 genotyped donors of the cohort, an average of about 240,000 unique TCR beta nucleotide sequences were sequenced per donor, roughly a sixth of them non-productive. Broader findings and caveats from the paper: Several of the top co-occurrence clusters appeared to be linked to parvovirus B19, influenza, CMV and Epstein-Barr virus, according to a later analysis. In vitro tests confirmed that a few of the cytomegalovirus-associated TCR beta chains recognize cytomegalovirus antigens. Because HLA typing was unavailable for some donors at each locus, only the typed subset was used in association tests. According to a later analysis, most CMV-associated TCR beta chains appeared to be HLA-restricted, and the HLA associations seemed to be driven largely by CMV exposure. The presence/absence analyses assumed that sequencing depth was roughly uniform across donors, and that assumption may not be true. Some IMGT-functional V segments, including TRBV6-2 and TRBV6-3, could not be distinguished by the 87-base-pair reads and were therefore excluded. The cohort was sequenced for TCR beta chains only, and without alpha or paired-chain data the features that could be detected were limited. The classifier was reported to diagnose cytomegalovirus status with high specificity and sensitivity in both the original and validation cohorts. Most TCR sequences were observed very rarely across donors, whereas some public TCRs were present in many individuals. In a later analysis, TCR association rates were found to vary across HLA loci, with the most associated TCRs seen for DRB1 alleles and the fewest for HLA-C alleles. A further reported finding was that TCR beta sequences accurately predicted the HLA-A and HLA-B alleles for most subjects in the first cohort. Broadly in line with IMGT annotations, most TCR beta V segments showed up in productive rearrangements about 87% or about 30% of the time in an earlier analysis of 587 of the donors. The only immune exposure information available for the cohort was CMV serostatus. The earlier analysis of approximately 560 of the donors excluded roughly 17 rarely observed V segments, including chromosome 9 orphons, because counts were too low. Correlated functional status among segregating V segments might reflect linkage disequilibrium, but an unknown experimental factor could not be ruled out. A cluster of highly shared sequence variants was judged likely to represent a technical artifact of the sequencing pipeline. V-gene and J-gene trimming of TCR beta chains was associated with a missense DCLRE1C variant in a later genetic analysis, and the association was replicated in an independent cohort. When HLA alleles, especially DR and DQ, strongly co-occurred, attributing TCR associations to individual alleles was difficult. A later analysis associated about 16,000 TCR beta sequences with specific HLA alleles at a false discovery rate of 0.05. According to a later genetic analysis, donors in an Asian-associated ancestry cluster had fewer N-insertions in productive TCRs than the roughly 670-donor mean. In a later analysis, HLA-associated TCR beta chains showed more clonal expansion and lower generation probabilities than non-associated chains that were equally common. The study listed over 150 TCR beta chains as associated with cytomegalovirus. The authors suggested that the approach could potentially be generalized to other disease states and immunological phenotypes.

The CDR3 contains 14 residues, cysteine and phenylalanine counted. Here the CDR3 DNA is all that survives: 42 bases in frame from base 1. CDR1 and CDR2, looked up from the germline V gene, are SGHTS and YDEGEE. V drops 5 bases and J drops 4 bases, leaving 12 bases in between. The receptor's source is a woman in her forties or fifties in good health and CMV-seronegative. Sequencing was done on a sample of PBMCs. Recombination joined TRBV5-8 with TRBJ2-2, with the D gene not confidently named. The CDR3 protein sequence reads: CASSWLEITGELFF. The sequenced DNA: TGTGCCAGCAGTTGGTTGGAGATCACCGGGGAGCTGTTTTTT.